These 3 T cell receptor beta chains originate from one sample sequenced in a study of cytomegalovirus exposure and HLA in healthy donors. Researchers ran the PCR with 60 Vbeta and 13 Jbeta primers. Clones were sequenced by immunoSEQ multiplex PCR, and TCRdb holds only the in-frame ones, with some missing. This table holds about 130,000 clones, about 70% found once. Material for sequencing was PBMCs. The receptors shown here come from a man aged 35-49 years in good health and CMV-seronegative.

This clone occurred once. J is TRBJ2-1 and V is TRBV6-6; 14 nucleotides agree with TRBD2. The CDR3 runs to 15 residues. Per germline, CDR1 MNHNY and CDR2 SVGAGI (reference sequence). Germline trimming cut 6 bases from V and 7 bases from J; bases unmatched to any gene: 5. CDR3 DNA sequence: TGTGCCAGCAGGCCGCGGACTAGCGGGAGGAATGAGCAGTTCTTC. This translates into CASRPRTSGRNEQFF.

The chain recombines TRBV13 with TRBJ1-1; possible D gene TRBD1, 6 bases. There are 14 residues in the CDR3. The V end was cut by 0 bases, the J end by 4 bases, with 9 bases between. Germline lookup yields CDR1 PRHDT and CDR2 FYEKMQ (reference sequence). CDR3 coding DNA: TGTGCCAGCAGCTTAGGACAGGGCGGCACTGAAGCTTTCTTT. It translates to CASSLGQGGTEAFF.

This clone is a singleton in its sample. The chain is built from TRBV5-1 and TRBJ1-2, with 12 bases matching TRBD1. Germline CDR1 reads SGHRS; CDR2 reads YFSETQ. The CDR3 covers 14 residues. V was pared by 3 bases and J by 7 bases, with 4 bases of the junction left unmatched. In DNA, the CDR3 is TGCGCCAGCAGCTCGGGACAGGGGGCAGGTGGCTACACCTTC. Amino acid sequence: CASSSGQGAGGYTF.